A single sample gave rise to the 5 T cell receptor beta chains below, sequenced in a study of blood T cells in healthy people across ages. The authors ran a second PCR of about 6 to 11 cycles using a sample-barcoded 5' primer and a J-beta primer mix. TCRdb recomputed calls from the 5' RACE reads with MiXCR, one row per CDR3 protein. The sample has fewer than 2,000,000 distinct CDR3 sequences, around 35% seen once. Sequencing was performed on blood. The receptors originated from a woman aged 25 to 39 in good health.

As to this clonotype: This may come from a read error, since a much larger clone is one base off. CDR3 loop: CASSQDRQSGNEQFF. CDR3 DNA: TGCGCCAGCAGCCAAGATCGTCAGAGTGGGAATGAGCAGTTCTTC. This rearrangement joins TRBV4-1 to TRBJ2-1; D ambiguous. CDR1 and CDR2 from the germline V gene are MGHRA and YSYEKL. The CDR3 is made up of 15 amino acids. Trimming shortened V by 0 bases and J by 7 bases, and 13 bases separated the two germline ends.

In this sample, this clonotype turned up many times. The CDR3 protein is CASSLGDTYGYTF. The CDR3 bases are TGTGCCAGCAGTTTAGGGGACACGTATGGCTACACCTTC. The chain couples TRBV12-3 or TRBV12-4 to TRBJ1-2, with D tentatively TRBD1 (6 bases). The V end lost 1 base, the J end lost 5 bases, and 8 bases lay between the germline ends. This CDR3 is built from 13 residues.

This clonotype appeared a few times. The chain couples TRBV20-1 to TRBJ2-5, with a weak D call TRBD1 (6 bases). This CDR3 spans 13 amino acids. CDR1 DFQATT and CDR2 SNEGSKA come from the germline V gene (reference sequence). The V gene lost 3 bases and the J gene lost 7 bases, with 15 bases spanning the gap. Here the CDR3 DNA reads TGCAGTGCTAGCTACAGGGAGATTCTGACCCAGTACTTC. Amino acid sequence: CSASYREILTQYF.

Turning to this clonotype: This could be a read error, since a much larger clone is one nucleotide away. V and J are TRBV5-1 and TRBJ2-7, with D perhaps TRBD2 (7 bases). CDR3 length: 16 residues. V lost 0 bases to trimming and J lost 5 bases, with 18 bases between them. Germline CDR1 reads SGHRS; CDR2 reads YFSETQ. The CDR3 spells CASSLESRGPTHEQYF. CDR3 nucleotide sequence: TGCGCCAGCAGCTTGGAATCGCGGGGGCCTACCCACGAGCAGTACTTC.

In its sample, this clonotype was seen a few times. This chain connects TRBV5-5 to TRBJ2-7; D is undetermined. The germline CDR1 and CDR2 sequences are SGHKS and YYEKEE (reference sequence). The CDR3 runs to 14 residues. V was cut by 1 base and J by 2 bases, with 10 bases left in between. CDR3 nucleotide sequence: TGTGCCAGCAGCTTGAGGACCTCCGCCTACGAGCAGTACTTC. This translates into CASSLRTSAYEQYF.